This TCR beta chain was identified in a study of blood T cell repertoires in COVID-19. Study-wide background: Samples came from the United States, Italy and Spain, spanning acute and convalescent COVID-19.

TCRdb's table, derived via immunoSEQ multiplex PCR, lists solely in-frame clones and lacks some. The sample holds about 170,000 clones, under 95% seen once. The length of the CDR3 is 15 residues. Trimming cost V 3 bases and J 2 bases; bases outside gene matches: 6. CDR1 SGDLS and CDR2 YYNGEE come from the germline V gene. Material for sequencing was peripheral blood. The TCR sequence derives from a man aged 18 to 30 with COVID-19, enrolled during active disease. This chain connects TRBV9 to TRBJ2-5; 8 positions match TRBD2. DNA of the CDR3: TGTGCCAGCAGCGGTAGCGGGGCAGAACAAGAGACCCAGTACTTC. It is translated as CASSGSGAEQETQYF.